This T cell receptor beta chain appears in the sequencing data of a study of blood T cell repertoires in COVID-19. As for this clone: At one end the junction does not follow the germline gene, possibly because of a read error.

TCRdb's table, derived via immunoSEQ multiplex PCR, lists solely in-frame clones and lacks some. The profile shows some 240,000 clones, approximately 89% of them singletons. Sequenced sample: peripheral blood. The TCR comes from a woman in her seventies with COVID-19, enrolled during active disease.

This CDR3 is CSVQDSNTEAFF. CDR3 nucleotide sequence: TGCAGCGTTCAAGACTCGAACACTGAAGCTTTCTTT. The chain carries TRBV29-1 and TRBJ1-1, with unresolved D. Germline CDR1 and CDR2: SQVTM and ANQGSEA. The CDR3 has 12 residues.